This T cell receptor (beta chain) was sequenced for a study of radiation and T cells in renal cell carcinoma (dated by TCRdb to about 2020). Background for the entire study: In total, around 53 samples, comprising roughly 25 tumors and around 27 peripheral blood samples, were subjected to TCR beta sequencing. The last blood draw happened 4 weeks after radiation, timed to coincide with nephrectomy. In the 45 to 65 samples combined, 4,016,671 unique CDR3 nucleotide sequences were found, encoding 2.5 million or so unique CDR3 amino acid sequences. General study outcomes and caveats: Because the trial had a single-armed design, the trial could not examine how radiation dose or scheduling affected the TCR repertoire. Tracking of blood repertoire dynamics stopped at three to five weeks after treatment, with no follow-up past that point. Top tumor clonotypes rose in blood from baseline to 2 weeks post-radiation, then contracted by 4 weeks, suggesting transient expansion of tumor-resident clones. No pretreatment tumor biopsies were available, so the baseline intratumoral presence of clonotypes could not be determined.

Worth noting for this clone: Its recognized antigen is unknown. Per-base qualities were not stored, and no clone one base away is much larger.

This sample's time point label indicates: blood 4 weeks post-SBRT, at nephrectomy. The sample's treatment or condition, from its label and the paper: 15 Gy SBRT to primary tumor, nephrectomy 4 weeks later. Samples came from a clinical trial, in which primary renal cell carcinomas received 15 Gy stereotactic body radiation therapy followed by nephrectomy 4 weeks later. To follow tumor-enriched clonotypes, serial peripheral blood was collected from radiation-treated patients at baseline and at 2 weeks and 4 weeks after SBRT. Every patient had renal cell carcinoma of clear cell pathology. Genomic DNA for TCR sequencing was prepared using the QIAamp DNA Blood Mini Kit (Qiagen). The analyses included only samples that passed all quality control checks. The CDR3 spans 14 residues, from the cysteine through the phenylalanine. Just the 42-base CDR3 DNA is kept, in frame starting at base 1. The junction shows trimming of 2 bases on V and 9 bases on J, plus 16 bases between the germline ends. The germline V gene sets CDR1 to MDHEN and CDR2 to SYDVKM.

TCR beta libraries were generated from genomic DNA with the immunoSEQ kit, following the manufacturer's recommendations. To prepare libraries, a first multiplex PCR with proprietary primers was run, followed by a second PCR that added unique barcodes, and a bead cleanup was done after each round. A kit-provided positive control reaction and a negative control reaction were included in every sample batch. The final libraries underwent checking on an Agilent 4200 TapeStation D1000 ScreenTape, volumetric pooling, and quantification by qPCR. Sequencing was performed on an Illumina NextSeq500 using a MidOutput 150-cycle cartridge, with 156 Read1 cycles, 15 Index1 cycles, and the kit custom primers. The pooled library was loaded at roughly 1 pM with a roughly 20% PhiX control spike-in. The study's own analysis went as follows. Vendor-processed data were analyzed in R, and a clonotype was defined as all T cells sharing the same CDR3 nucleotide sequence. In the clone abundance analyses, frequencies were normalized to the 10,000 most abundant clones in each sample. Public T cell clones, averaging fewer than five per sample, were removed before analysis. A difference in abundance of at least 32-fold between compartments was used to define tumor-enriched and baseline blood-enriched clonotypes. A beta-binomial differential abundance model was used to identify clonotypes that were expanded or contracted between blood time points. Tumor-blood repertoire similarity was measured with the Baroni-Urbani and Buser coefficient, and group comparisons used two-tailed Wilcoxon tests in R. The table comes from immuneACCESS by way of TCRdb, which keeps in-frame sequences with V and J called. Part of the clones is missing from these tables; in studies checked, under half for an unresolved V gene and the rest for unknown reasons. D and trimming come from the DNA, and the V and J calls and clone size come from that table. Present in this sample are about 78,000 clones, about 89% of which were seen just once. Of the sample, over 5.5% is held by the ten largest clones.

The starting material was blood, obtained from a patient whose treatment included radiotherapy and nephrectomy. The sequence is built from TRBV28 and TRBJ2-5, with no reliable assignment of the D segment. This receptor was identified in a woman in her 70s with renal cell carcinoma. Here the CDR3 is given as CASSLQDGLDAQYF. The nucleotide sequence is given as TGTGCCAGCAGTTTACAGGACGGCCTAGATGCCCAGTACTTC.